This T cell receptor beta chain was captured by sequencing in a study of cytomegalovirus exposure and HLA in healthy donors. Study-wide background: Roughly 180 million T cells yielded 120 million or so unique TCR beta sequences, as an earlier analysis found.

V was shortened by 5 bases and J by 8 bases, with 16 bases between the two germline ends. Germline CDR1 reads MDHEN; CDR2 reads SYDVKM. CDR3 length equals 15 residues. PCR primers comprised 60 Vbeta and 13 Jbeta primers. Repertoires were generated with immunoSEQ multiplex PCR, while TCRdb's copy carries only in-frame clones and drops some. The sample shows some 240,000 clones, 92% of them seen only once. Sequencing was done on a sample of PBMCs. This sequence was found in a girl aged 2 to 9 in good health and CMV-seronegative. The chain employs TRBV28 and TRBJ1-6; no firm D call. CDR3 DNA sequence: TGTGCCAGCAGTCCTTCATCTTCCTCGGATTCACCCCTCCACTTT. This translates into CASSPSSSSDSPLHF.